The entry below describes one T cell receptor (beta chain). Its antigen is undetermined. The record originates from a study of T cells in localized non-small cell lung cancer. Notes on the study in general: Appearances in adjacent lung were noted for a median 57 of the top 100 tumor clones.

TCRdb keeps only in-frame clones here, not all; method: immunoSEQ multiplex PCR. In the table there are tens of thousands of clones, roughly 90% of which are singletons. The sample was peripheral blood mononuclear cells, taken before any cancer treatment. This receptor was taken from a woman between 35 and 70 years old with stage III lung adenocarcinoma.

CDR3 sequence reads: CASSLVGYGYTF. The CDR3 region has the DNA TGCGCCAGCAGCTTGGTTGGCTATGGCTACACCTTC. This chain joins TRBV5-1 and TRBJ1-2; D not resolved. Germline V gene sequence: CDR1 SGHRS, CDR2 YFSETQ. The V end was cut by 0 bases, the J end by 4 bases, with 4 bases between. There are 12 residues in the CDR3.